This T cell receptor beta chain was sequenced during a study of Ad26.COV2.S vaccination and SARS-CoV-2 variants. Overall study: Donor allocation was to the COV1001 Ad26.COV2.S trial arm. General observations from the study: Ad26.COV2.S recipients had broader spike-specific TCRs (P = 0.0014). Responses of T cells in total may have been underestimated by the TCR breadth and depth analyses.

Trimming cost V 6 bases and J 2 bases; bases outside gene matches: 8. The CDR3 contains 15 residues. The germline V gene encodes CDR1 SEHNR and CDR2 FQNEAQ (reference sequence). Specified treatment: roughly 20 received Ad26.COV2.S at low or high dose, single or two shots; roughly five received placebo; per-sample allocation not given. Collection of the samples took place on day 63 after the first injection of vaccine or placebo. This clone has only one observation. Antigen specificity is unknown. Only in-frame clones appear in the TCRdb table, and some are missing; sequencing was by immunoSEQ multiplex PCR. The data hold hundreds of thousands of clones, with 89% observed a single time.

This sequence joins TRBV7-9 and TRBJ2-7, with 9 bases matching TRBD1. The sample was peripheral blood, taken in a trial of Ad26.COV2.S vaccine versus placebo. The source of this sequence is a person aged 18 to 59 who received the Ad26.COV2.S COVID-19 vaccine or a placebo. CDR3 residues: CASSLGQGIAYEQYF. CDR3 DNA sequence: TGTGCCAGCAGTTTGGGACAGGGCATCGCCTACGAGCAGTACTTC.